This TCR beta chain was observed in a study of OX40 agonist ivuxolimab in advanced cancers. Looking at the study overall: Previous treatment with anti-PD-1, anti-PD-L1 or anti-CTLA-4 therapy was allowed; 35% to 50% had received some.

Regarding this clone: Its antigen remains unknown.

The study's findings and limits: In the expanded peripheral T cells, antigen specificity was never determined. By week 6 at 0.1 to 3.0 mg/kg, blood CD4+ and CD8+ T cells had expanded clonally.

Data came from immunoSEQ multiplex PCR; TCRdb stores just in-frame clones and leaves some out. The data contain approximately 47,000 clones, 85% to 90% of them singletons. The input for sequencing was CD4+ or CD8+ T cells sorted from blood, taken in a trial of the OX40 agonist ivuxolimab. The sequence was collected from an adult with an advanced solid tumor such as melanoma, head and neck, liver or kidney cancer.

In DNA form, the CDR3 reads TGTGCCAGCAGTAAGGACAGGGTGCACGGGGAGCTGTTTTTT. Translation: CASSKDRVHGELFF. This rearrangement joins TRBV28 to TRBJ2-2, with 8 bases aligning to TRBD1. Trimming at V came to 5 bases and at J to 7 bases, leaving 6 bases not matched to a gene. Germline V lookup: CDR1 MDHEN, CDR2 SYDVKM. CDR3 length equals 14 residues. The complete variable domain, with remaining parts taken from reference TRBV28 and TRBJ2-2, reads DVKVTQSSRYLVKRTGEKVFLECVQDMDHENMFWYRQDPGLGLRLIYFSYDVKMKEKGDIPEGYSVSREKKERFSLILESASTNQTSMYLCASSKDRVHGELFFGEGSRLTVL.